This record looks at one T cell receptor (beta chain) sequence and its context. What it binds is unknown. Brentuximab vedotin exposure varied among the patients, all of whom had relapsed after autologous stem cell transplantation. The data stem from a study of PD-1 blockade in classical Hodgkin lymphoma. General observations from the study: According to reports, newly diagnosed patients had lower baseline TCR diversity than healthy donors, and relapsed/refractory patients had lower baseline TCR diversity still. Exclusion applied to patients who initiated nivolumab less than 1 year following ASCT.

CDR1 is MGHRA, CDR2 YSYEKL, per germline. The junction had 8 bases not matched to a gene; V was cut back by 0 bases and J by 3 bases. This CDR3 has 18 residues. Assay: immunoSEQ multiplex PCR; the TCRdb copy retains only in-frame clones and omits some. This table holds 43,000 or so clones, approximately 91% found once. The specimen comprised peripheral blood mononuclear cells (PBMCs), sampled at baseline. The chain links TRBV4-1 to TRBJ1-3; 10 bases fit TRBD1. The source is a human donor with classical Hodgkin lymphoma. The CDR3 region has the DNA TGCGCCAGCAGCCAAGACGTGTCGGGACAGGGGTTTGGAAACACCATATATTTT. Amino acid sequence: CASSQDVSGQGFGNTIYF.